Following are 27 T cell receptor beta chains from one sample sequenced in a study of a mutant IDH1 vaccine in newly diagnosed glioma. Sequenced by immunoSEQ multiplex PCR; TCRdb stores in-frame clones only, minus some. The sample has about 60,000 clones; under 85% are singletons. Time point noted: week 47, end of study. In every dose of vaccine, 300 ug of mutant IDH1 20-mer peptide was given alongside topical imiquimod. These receptors are not linked to any known antigen. Here the sequenced sample was PBMCs, taken from a glioma patient whose treatment included an IDH1 peptide vaccine. Source of these receptors: a woman in her forties or fifties with glioma.

The chain links TRBV4-1 to TRBJ2-5; 13 bases are a match to TRBD2. Germline values: CDR1 MGHRA, CDR2 YSYEKL. The CDR3 covers 15 residues. V was clipped by 1 base and J by 5 bases; unmatched bases: 1. The CDR3 protein is CASSQGGLAGETQYF. CDR3 in DNA: TGCGCCAGCAGCCAAGGGGGACTAGCGGGGGAGACCCAGTACTTC.

This clone came up once. The V call is TRBV11-2, the J call TRBJ1-1; no reliable D call. This CDR3 region has 13 residues. Germline V gene lookup returns CDR1 SGHAT and CDR2 FQNNGV. V dropped 3 bases and J dropped 1 base, with 6 bases sitting between them. In DNA form, the CDR3 reads TGTGCCAGCAGCTTTCAAGAGAACACTGAAGCTTTCTTT. It encodes CASSFQENTEAFF.

The sample holds one count of this clone. This chain links TRBV2 with TRBJ1-3; a possible D gene is TRBD1 (5 bases). CDR1 and CDR2 from the germline V gene are SNHLY and FYNNEI. The CDR3 is 13 amino acids. Trimming took off 5 bases at V and 3 bases at J, with 8 bases between the two ends. CDR3 sequence (DNA): TGTGCCAGCAGTCCAGGGTATGGAAACACCATATATTTT. Amino acids: CASSPGYGNTIYF.

The chain carries TRBV6-5 and TRBJ2-2; possibly TRBD2 for D (5 bases). This CDR3 has 12 amino acids. Deletions cut 2 bases from V and 7 bases from J, with 5 bases between. The germline V gene has CDR1 MNHEY and CDR2 SVGAGI. CDR3 amino acids: CASSYAGGELFF. As DNA, the CDR3 is TGTGCCAGCAGTTACGCGGGCGGGGAGCTGTTTTTT.

The chain combines TRBV29-1 with TRBJ2-5; D is perhaps TRBD1 or TRBD2 (6 bases each). Germline V lookup: CDR1 SQVTM, CDR2 ANQGSEA. Trimming took off 7 bases at V and 5 bases at J, with 20 bases between the two ends. The CDR3 is 14 residues long. The CDR3 is CSASSGGGGETQYF. The CDR3 coding sequence is TGCAGCGCCTCTTCCGGGGGCGGTGGGGAGACCCAGTACTTC.

This chain connects TRBV5-4 to TRBJ1-2; D uncertain. Germline V lookup: CDR1 SGHNT, CDR2 YYREEE (reference sequence). Trimming removed 4 bases from V and 2 bases from J, with 15 bases in between. The CDR3 loop spans 15 amino acids. The CDR3 DNA follows: TGTGCCAGCAGCCGCCCGGGGAGCCAAAACTATGGCTACACCTTC. Translation: CASSRPGSQNYGYTF.

J is TRBJ2-5 and V is TRBV5-6, with D maybe TRBD2 (6 bases). The CDR3 runs 14 residues. Trimming shortened V by 4 bases and J by 2 bases, and 12 bases separated the two germline ends. CDR1 is SGHDT and CDR2 is YYEEEE in the germline V gene. As DNA, the CDR3 is TGTGCCAGCAGCCCGGGGACTGTTCAAGAGACCCAGTACTTC. Translated, it gives CASSPGTVQETQYF.

The V and J genes are TRBV5-1 and TRBJ1-3; D unclear. This CDR3 region has 15 residues. V lost 0 bases and J lost 2, with 9 bases in between. Germline V gene sequence: CDR1 SGHRS, CDR2 YFSETQ. DNA of the CDR3: TGCGCCAGCAGCTTGGCGGCAAGCCCTGGAAACACCATATATTTT. Amino acids: CASSLAASPGNTIYF.

V is TRBV9 and J is TRBJ2-7; 8 positions agree with TRBD2. This CDR3 has 13 residues. The V and J ends lost 1 base and 6 bases, in that order; junction bases with no gene match: 3. Germline V gene sequence: CDR1 SGDLS, CDR2 YYNGEE. CDR3 region: CASSVRLAGEQYF. The CDR3 DNA reads as TGTGCCAGCAGCGTAAGGCTAGCGGGCGAGCAGTACTTC.

V gene TRBV5-1 combines with J gene TRBJ2-5; 9 nucleotides agree with TRBD1. CDR1 is SGHRS, CDR2 YFSETQ, per germline. V shed 4 bases and J 0 bases; nucleotides not matched to a gene: 7. The CDR3 loop spans 16 amino acids. This chain's CDR3 is CASSPWGQGDQETQYF. For the CDR3, the DNA is TGCGCCAGCAGCCCCTGGGGACAGGGCGACCAAGAGACCCAGTACTTC. Drawing the rest from reference TRBV5-1 and TRBJ2-5, the complete variable domain is KAGVTQTPRYLIKTRGQQVTLSCSPISGHRSVSWYQQTPGQGLQFLFEYFSETQRNKGNFPGRFSGRQFSNSRSEMNVSTLELGDSALYLCASSPWGQGDQETQYFGPGTRLLVL.

This chain uses TRBV13 with TRBJ2-3, with D possibly being TRBD2 (5 bases). The CDR3 runs 13 residues. Trimming stripped 7 bases from V and 1 base from J, with 9 bases between. Germline CDR1 and CDR2: PRHDT and FYEKMQ (reference sequence). In DNA, the CDR3 is TGTGCCAGCACCCCGGAGGGCACAGATACGCAGTATTTT. Amino acid sequence: CASTPEGTDTQYF.

The gene calls are TRBV28 and TRBJ1-5, with D perhaps TRBD1 (6 bases). The CDR3 extends over 15 amino acids. The germline gives CDR1 MDHEN, CDR2 SYDVKM. Trimming shortened V by 6 bases and J by 4 bases, and 16 bases separated the two germline ends. CDR3 in DNA: TGTGCCAGCAGCCCTAGCAGGGGAGGAAATCAGCCCCAGCATTTT. This sequence encodes CASSPSRGGNQPQHF. Looking up the rest from reference TRBV28 and TRBJ1-5 gives the full variable domain: DVKVTQSSRYLVKRTGEKVFLECVQDMDHENMFWYRQDPGLGLRLIYFSYDVKMKEKGDIPEGYSVSREKKERFSLILESASTNQTSMYLCASSPSRGGNQPQHFGDGTRLSIL.

This rearrangement joins TRBV4-1 to TRBJ2-7, with unresolved D. V lost 0 bases and J lost 4, with 13 bases in between. CDR3 length equals 15 residues. Germline lookup yields CDR1 MGHRA and CDR2 YSYEKL. The CDR3 bases are TGCGCCAGCAGCCAAGATCGCACCGGATCATACGAGCAGTACTTC. This codes for CASSQDRTGSYEQYF.

In DNA, the CDR3 is TGTGCCAGCAGTCGGGGCGACAGGACTAACTATGGCTACACCTTC. Translated, it gives CASSRGDRTNYGYTF. The chain joins TRBV6-5 to TRBJ1-2; D perhaps matches TRBD1 (6 bases). V shed 5 bases and J shed 0 bases, with 13 bases lying between them. Germline V lookup: CDR1 MNHEY, CDR2 SVGAGI. The CDR3 runs to 15 residues.

The V and J genes are TRBV5-6 and TRBJ2-7; no clear D gene. Between the trimmed V and J ends, which lost 3 bases and 5 bases, there was a span of 9 bases. CDR3 length: 12 residues. The germline V gene has CDR1 SGHDT and CDR2 YYEEEE. CDR3 nucleotide sequence: TGTGCCAGCAGCTGGGGTAGGAACGAGCAGTACTTC. Translated: CASSWGRNEQYF.

The V gene is TRBV5-6, the J gene TRBJ1-2; D is possibly TRBD1 (5 bases). Between the trimmed V and J ends, which lost 3 bases and 3 bases, there was a span of 15 bases. This CDR3 region has 15 residues. The germline V gene has CDR1 SGHDT and CDR2 YYEEEE. CDR3 protein: CASSSYTGHDYGYTF. CDR3 coding DNA: TGTGCCAGCAGCTCTTACACAGGCCATGACTATGGCTACACCTTC.

The chain recombines TRBV7-2 with TRBJ1-1; TRBD1 agrees at 11 bases. The germline CDR1 and CDR2 sequences are SGHTA and FQGNSA. This CDR3 is built from 15 residues. The V and J ends lost 1 base and 4 bases, in that order; junction bases with no gene match: 2. The CDR3 here is CASSLGGTGGTEAFF. CDR3 in DNA: TGTGCCAGCAGCTTAGGTGGGACAGGGGGCACTGAAGCTTTCTTT.

V and J are TRBV7-2 and TRBJ1-1; D possibly corresponds to TRBD1 (5 bases). In germline, CDR1 is SGHTA, CDR2 FQGNSA. CDR3 length: 14 residues. V shed 5 bases and J shed 0 bases, with 10 bases lying between them. The CDR3, as DNA: TGTGCCAGCAGCCCGGACAAGCTGAACACTGAAGCTTTCTTT. Translation: CASSPDKLNTEAFF.

V and J are TRBV5-1 and TRBJ1-1; D unresolved. The germline V and J ends were trimmed by 0 bases and 1 base, with 7 bases remaining between them. Germline CDR1 and CDR2: SGHRS and YFSETQ. The CDR3 runs to 14 residues. Here the CDR3 DNA reads TGCGCCAGCAGCTTGGAATTAAAGAACACTGAAGCTTTCTTT. Translated, it gives CASSLELKNTEAFF.

This clone came up a few times. V usage is TRBV30 and J usage is TRBJ1-1; D is possibly TRBD1 (6 bases). Germline V gives CDR1 GTSNPN, CDR2 SVGIG (reference sequence). The CDR3 is 14 amino acids. Trimming shortened V by 0 bases and J by 3 bases, and 11 bases separated the two germline ends. DNA for the CDR3: TGTGCCTGGAGTGTGTCCTCAGGGGACACTGAAGCTTTCTTT. Translated, it gives CAWSVSSGDTEAFF.

The V gene is TRBV27, the J gene TRBJ1-6, with 7 positions matching TRBD1. The CDR3 has 16 residues. Trimming cost V 3 bases and J 10 bases; bases outside gene matches: 12. Germline V lookup: CDR1 MNHEY, CDR2 SMNVEV (reference sequence). The CDR3 nucleotides read TGTGCCAGCAGTTTTGAGGGAACCAGGGGGATGTCACCCCTCCACTTT. Translation: CASSFEGTRGMSPLHF.

This clone was found a few times. The chain links TRBV5-1 to TRBJ1-4; 7 nucleotides align to TRBD1. Germline lookup yields CDR1 SGHRS and CDR2 YFSETQ. This CDR3 region has 13 residues. The V gene end was trimmed by 4 bases and the J gene end by 7 bases; junction bases not matched to a gene: 4. CDR3 DNA: TGCGCCAGCAGCGCAGGGGGGATTGAAAAACTGTTTTTT. This encodes CASSAGGIEKLFF.

The J gene is TRBJ1-2, the V gene TRBV2, with 7 bases aligning to TRBD1. The CDR3 runs 16 residues. Germline CDR1 reads SNHLY; CDR2 reads FYNNEI. The V and J ends lost 1 base and 4 bases, in that order; junction bases with no gene match: 9. CDR3 amino acids: CASSEGTGYGPYGYTF. The CDR3 DNA reads as TGTGCCAGCAGTGAAGGGACAGGCTACGGCCCCTATGGCTACACCTTC.

The V call is TRBV19, the J call TRBJ1-6; TRBD1 agrees at 8 bases. In germline, CDR1 is LNHDA, CDR2 SQIVND (reference sequence). This CDR3 has 15 residues. The V gene end was trimmed by 6 bases and the J gene end by 5 bases; junction bases not matched to a gene: 6. The CDR3 bases are TGTGCCAGTAGCCGGGACAGGTTTGATAATTCACCCCTCCACTTT. Amino acids: CASSRDRFDNSPLHF.

This rearrangement joins TRBV9 to TRBJ1-2; 7 nucleotides line up with TRBD1. From germline, CDR1 is SGDLS and CDR2 YYNGEE. The CDR3 is 16 residues long. V was clipped by 2 bases and J by 7 bases; unmatched bases: 14. The chain's CDR3 is CASSVGDSLAVGGYTF. CDR3 nucleotide sequence: TGTGCCAGCAGCGTTGGGGACAGTCTCGCGGTTGGTGGCTACACCTTC.

This clone has a handful of counts. The chain has TRBV5-1 and TRBJ1-5; D not certain. The CDR3 spans 13 residues. Trimming took off 7 bases at V and 0 bases at J, with 8 bases between the two ends. Germline lookup yields CDR1 SGHRS and CDR2 YFSETQ. The CDR3 region has the DNA TGCGCCAGCGCGTTGGATAGCAATCAGCCCCAGCATTTT. This sequence encodes CASALDSNQPQHF.

A single count supports this clone. The V call is TRBV28, the J call TRBJ1-2; no reliable D call. V lost 7 bases to trimming and J lost 10 bases, with 19 bases between them. Germline CDR1 MDHEN, CDR2 SYDVKM. The CDR3 has 13 amino acids. This CDR3 is CASNPPHGGHYTF. The DNA for the CDR3 is TGTGCCAGCAACCCTCCCCACGGAGGGCACTACACCTTC.